This entry lists 14 T cell receptor beta chains sequenced from one sample in a study of immune evolution from preneoplasia to lung adenocarcinoma. Clones were read by immunoSEQ multiplex PCR, and TCRdb kept only the in-frame ones, dropping some. Here the sample spans around 5,500 clones, approximately 70% being singletons. The sample consisted of FFPE adjacent normal lung tissue. The receptors here all came from a person aged 80 or over with lung adenocarcinoma.

This clone turned up a few times. The rearrangement joins TRBV27 to TRBJ2-7; D uncertain. The CDR3 has 15 residues. From germline, CDR1 is MNHEY and CDR2 SMNVEV (reference sequence). V lost 0 bases and J lost 2, with 11 bases in between. The CDR3 DNA follows: TGTGCCAGCAGTTTATCGATCGGCAGGACCTACGAGCAGTACTTC. Its protein is CASSLSIGRTYEQYF.

This clone turned up a few times. The genes are TRBV7-9 and TRBJ2-3, with TRBD1 identical over 8 bases. This CDR3 contains 15 residues. Trimming took 4 bases from V and 3 from J; bases not matched to a gene: 6. The germline V gene encodes CDR1 SEHNR and CDR2 FQNEAQ (reference sequence). The CDR3 region has the DNA TGTGCCAGCAGCTCCAGAGACAGGGGTACAGATACGCAGTATTTT. Protein: CASSSRDRGTDTQYF.

The chain employs TRBV5-1 and TRBJ2-7; D is tentatively TRBD1 or TRBD2 (5 bases each). This CDR3 contains 14 residues. Germline V gene sequence: CDR1 SGHRS, CDR2 YFSETQ. V was trimmed by 1 base and J by 5 bases, leaving 13 bases between them. CDR3 region: CASSLTGTEDEQYF. The CDR3 DNA follows: TGCGCCAGCAGCTTGACCGGGACGGAAGACGAGCAGTACTTC.

The CDR3 DNA sequence: TGCGCCAGCAGAGTGGGACAGGGGAATATGAACACTGAAGCTTTCTTT. Amino acid sequence: CASRVGQGNMNTEAFF. The chain has TRBV5-1 and TRBJ1-1, with 10 bases identical to TRBD1. Germline values: CDR1 SGHRS, CDR2 YFSETQ. Germline trimming cut 5 bases from V and 0 bases from J; bases unmatched to any gene: 7. This CDR3 spans 16 amino acids.

The rearrangement joins TRBV10-3 to TRBJ2-3; 7 bases align to TRBD2. This CDR3 has 17 residues. V shed 4 bases, J shed 4 bases, and the junction held 14 bases outside the gene matches. Germline CDR1 and CDR2: ENHRY and SYGVKD. The CDR3 reads CAISGQSMTSNADTQYF. CDR3 coding DNA: TGTGCCATCAGTGGACAGAGTATGACTAGCAATGCAGATACGCAGTATTTT.

This clone was seen only a few times. This chain uses TRBV6-6 with TRBJ2-3; TRBD2 aligns across 8 bases. The J segment lost 4 bases and the V segment lost 6 bases, leaving 3 bases of the junction unmatched. Per germline, CDR1 MNHNY and CDR2 SVGAGI (reference sequence). The CDR3 is 13 amino acids. The CDR3 loop reads CASSGGGSDTQYF. For the CDR3, the DNA is TGTGCCAGCAGCGGGGGGGGCTCAGATACGCAGTATTTT.

The V gene is TRBV6-5, the J gene TRBJ2-1, with TRBD1 identical over 8 bases. Germline V CDR1 and CDR2: MNHEY, SVGAGI. This CDR3 contains 15 residues. The junction had 14 bases not matched to a gene; V was cut back by 8 bases and J by 8 bases. The CDR3 DNA is TGTGCCAGCCACGGGATGGTCAGGGGGCTAGATGAGCAGTTCTTC. This sequence encodes CASHGMVRGLDEQFF.

The chain uses TRBV7-9 and TRBJ1-2; D remains unclear. The CDR3 extends over 12 amino acids. Trimming left V 5 bases short and J 1 base short, with 5 bases between. Germline V gene sequence: CDR1 SEHNR, CDR2 FQNEAQ (reference sequence). The CDR3 DNA is TGTGCCAGCAGCGACGATAACTATGGCTACACCTTC. It translates to CASSDDNYGYTF.

V gene TRBV7-6 combines with J gene TRBJ2-2, with D hard to call. V lost 1 base to trimming and J lost 0 bases, with 9 bases between them. Germline V gene lookup returns CDR1 SGHVS and CDR2 FNYEAQ. The CDR3 consists of 16 residues. The CDR3 nucleotides read TGTGCCAGCAGCTTAGGGCACTACGCGAACACCGGGGAGCTGTTTTTT. Translation gives CASSLGHYANTGELFF.

The chain has TRBV5-4 and TRBJ2-1; 9 bases align to TRBD2. Germline lookup yields CDR1 SGHNT and CDR2 YYREEE (reference sequence). V was clipped by 4 bases and J by 5 bases; unmatched bases: 10. The CDR3 is 16 residues long. The CDR3 sequence: CASSPTSGGLNNEQFF. CDR3 nucleotide sequence: TGTGCCAGCAGCCCGACGAGCGGGGGGCTGAACAATGAGCAGTTCTTC.

This rearrangement joins TRBV10-1 to TRBJ2-2, with D tentatively TRBD2 (6 bases). This CDR3 contains 13 residues. Trimming removed 6 bases at V and 6 bases at J, with 11 bases between. The germline CDR1 and CDR2 sequences are WNHNN and SYGVQD (reference sequence). The CDR3 here is CASSASVAGELFF. The CDR3 DNA reads TGCGCCAGCAGCGCTAGCGTTGCCGGGGAGCTGTTTTTT.

The chain carries TRBV7-8 and TRBJ1-1; D ambiguous. V was clipped by 1 base and J by 4 bases, with 7 bases between them. The CDR3 has 13 amino acids. The germline V gene encodes CDR1 SGHVS and CDR2 FQNEAQ. In DNA, the CDR3 is TGTGCCAGCAGCTTAGGGGCCCTCACTGAAGCTTTCTTT. Its translation is CASSLGALTEAFF.

Here the CDR3 reads CSVEDRDTLGYTF. The CDR3 DNA sequence: TGCAGCGTTGAAGACCGGGACACGCTCGGCTACACCTTC. The V and J genes are TRBV29-1 and TRBJ1-2, with a tentative D call TRBD1 (6 bases). The V end lost 0 bases, the J end lost 8 bases, and 13 bases lay between the germline ends. This CDR3 is 13 amino acids long. Germline CDR1 and CDR2: SQVTM and ANQGSEA. The whole variable domain, remainder taken from reference TRBV29-1 and TRBJ1-2, is SAVISQKPSRDICQRGTSLTIQCQVDSQVTMMFWYRQQPGQSLTLIATANQGSEATYESGFVIDKFPISRPNLTFSTLTVSNMSPEDSSIYLCSVEDRDTLGYTFGSGTRLTVV.

The chain joins TRBV18 to TRBJ2-1; unclear D gene. V gave up 5 bases and J gave up 4 bases, with 21 bases separating them. This CDR3 has 17 residues. From germline, CDR1 is KGHSH and CDR2 LQKENI. CDR3 region: CASSSMTRHVGYNEQFF. The CDR3 DNA reads as TGTGCCAGCTCATCTATGACACGGCACGTTGGGTACAATGAGCAGTTCTTC.